These 10 T cell receptor beta chains were all obtained from the same sample, sequenced in a study of shared clonotypes between healthy human individuals (dated by TCRdb to 2019 to 2021). The library came from the immunoSEQ multiplex PCR assay. TCRdb stores this immuneACCESS table with in-frame sequences only. Part of the clones is absent; in the studies checked, under half of the shortfall reflects unresolved V genes, and no reason is known for the rest. In all, the sample holds 2 million to 2.5 million clones, and more than 80% of those were seen once. The top ten clonotypes cover under 0.45% of the sample. Input material: naive CD4+ T cells from PBMCs. Read against the paper, the sample's cell subset or site label means: CD45RA+ positively selected. The source of these receptors is a man younger than 35 in good health. Some clones in this sample may be carry-over from other donors' samples.

The chain employs TRBV6-5 and TRBJ2-7, with D maybe TRBD1 (5 bases). The germline CDR1 and CDR2 sequences are MNHEY and SVGAGI. V lost 6 bases and J lost 0, with 12 bases in between. There are 14 residues in the CDR3. The CDR3 DNA reads as TGTGCCAGCAGCTCCAGACAGAGCTCCTACGAGCAGTACTTC. Residues: CASSSRQSSYEQYF.

V gene TRBV15 combines with J gene TRBJ2-5; D gene unclear. With 0 bases removed from V and 4 bases from J, the gap between germline ends came to 12 bases. Looked up from germline, CDR1 is LNHNV and CDR2 is YYDKDF (reference sequence). There are 15 residues in the CDR3. The CDR3, as DNA: TGTGCCACCAGCAGAGACCTAGAACCGGGAGAGACCCAGTACTTC. It encodes CATSRDLEPGETQYF.

Regarding this clone: A much larger clone sits a single nucleotide away, making a read error possible. Other DNA sequences in the same sample also yield this CDR3. The rearrangement links TRBV2 to TRBJ1-5; 7 nucleotides match TRBD1. The V gene end was trimmed by 6 bases and the J gene end by 2 bases; junction bases not matched to a gene: 4. The germline CDR1 and CDR2 sequences are SNHLY and FYNNEI. This CDR3 is 14 amino acids long. CDR3 coding DNA: TGTGCCAGCAGCGGAACAGGGGGCAATCAGCCCCAGCATTTT. Its translation: CASSGTGGNQPQHF.

The gene calls are TRBV5-4 and TRBJ1-1; 7 bases are shared with TRBD1. This CDR3 region has 13 residues. V was clipped by 4 bases and J by 5 bases; unmatched bases: 5. CDR1 SGHNT and CDR2 YYREEE come from the germline V gene (reference sequence). CDR3 sequence: CASSLGTETEAFF. In nucleotides, the CDR3 is TGTGCCAGCAGCCTCGGGACAGAGACTGAAGCTTTCTTT.

This clone was observed a few times. The chain couples TRBV28 to TRBJ1-2; 8 bases match TRBD1. Trimming cost V 6 bases and J 4 bases; bases outside gene matches: 10. This CDR3 has 15 amino acids. CDR1 is MDHEN and CDR2 is SYDVKM in the germline V gene. The CDR3, as DNA: TGTGCCAGCAGCTCAACAGGGGGTGCGTCCTATGGCTACACCTTC. It encodes CASSSTGGASYGYTF.

The chain combines TRBV10-3 with TRBJ1-3; D is undetermined. CDR1 is ENHRY and CDR2 is SYGVKD in the germline V gene. V was pared by 4 bases and J by 0 bases, with 10 bases between. The CDR3 spans 15 residues. The CDR3 protein is CAISGKVDSGNTIYF. CDR3 nucleotides: TGTGCCATCAGTGGGAAAGTTGACTCTGGAAACACCATATATTTT.

This clone appeared once. The V and J genes are TRBV6-5 and TRBJ1-5, with no clear D. Germline CDR1 reads MNHEY; CDR2 reads SVGAGI. The V end was cut by 0 bases, the J end by 4 bases, with 10 bases between. This CDR3 is 15 amino acids long. The DNA of the CDR3 is TGTGCCAGCAGTTACTCGATTAATGGGAATCAGCCCCAGCATTTT. Protein product: CASSYSINGNQPQHF.

A single count supports this clone. The CDR3 loop is CASSLAVGGPYEQYF. In DNA form, the CDR3 reads TGTGCCAGCAGCTTAGCGGTAGGGGGGCCCTACGAGCAGTACTTC. The chain couples TRBV7-9 to TRBJ2-7; D is tentatively TRBD1 or TRBD2 (6 bases each). From germline, CDR1 is SEHNR and CDR2 FQNEAQ (reference sequence). The V end was cut by 0 bases, the J end by 2 bases, with 11 bases between. This CDR3 is 15 amino acids long.

V and J are TRBV14 and TRBJ1-4, with a weak D call TRBD1 (6 bases). Germline lookup yields CDR1 SGHDN and CDR2 FVKESK. The CDR3 extends over 14 amino acids. The germline V and J ends were trimmed by 3 bases and 8 bases, with 13 bases remaining between them. The CDR3 loop is CASSQALTGEKLFF. DNA of the CDR3: TGTGCCAGCAGCCAGGCCCTAACAGGGGAAAAACTGTTTTTT.

The J gene is TRBJ2-7, the V gene TRBV28, with D possibly being TRBD2 (5 bases). The CDR3 has 15 amino acids. Trimming shortened V by 6 bases and J by 6 bases, and 21 bases separated the two germline ends. Germline CDR1 is MDHEN and CDR2 is SYDVKM. The CDR3 sequence is CASSPLGPPRGEQYF. CDR3 sequence (DNA): TGTGCCAGCAGCCCACTCGGGCCCCCACGGGGCGAGCAGTACTTC.